This T cell receptor beta chain was captured by sequencing in a study of blood T cell repertoires in COVID-19. Turning to the study itself: Samples taken during acute and convalescent COVID-19 were collected in the United States, Italy and Spain.

Sequenced by immunoSEQ multiplex PCR; TCRdb stores in-frame clones only, minus some. The sample records 230,000 or so clones, 88% being singletons. The length of the CDR3 is 13 residues. The V and J ends lost 6 bases and 8 bases respectively, with 13 bases between them. Per germline, CDR1 MNHEY and CDR2 SVGAGI. The chain couples TRBV6-5 to TRBJ1-4, with D possibly being TRBD1 (6 bases). This clonotype originated in a woman aged 50 to 60 with acute COVID-19. Sequences were obtained from PBMCs or T cells enriched from blood (not recorded which). The CDR3 region has the DNA TGTGCCAGCAGCAGGGGACTAAAAGAAAAACTGTTTTTT. Its protein is CASSRGLKEKLFF.